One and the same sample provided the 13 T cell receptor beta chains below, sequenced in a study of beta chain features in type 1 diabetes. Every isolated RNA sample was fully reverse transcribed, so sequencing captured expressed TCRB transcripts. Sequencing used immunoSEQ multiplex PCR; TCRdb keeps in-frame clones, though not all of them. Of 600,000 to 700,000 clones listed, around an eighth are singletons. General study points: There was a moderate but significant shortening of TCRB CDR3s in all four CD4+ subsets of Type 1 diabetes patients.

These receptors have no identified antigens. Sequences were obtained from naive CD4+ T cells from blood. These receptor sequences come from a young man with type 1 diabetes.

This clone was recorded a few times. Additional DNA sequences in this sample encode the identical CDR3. In DNA, the CDR3 is TGTGCCAGCAGCAGACAGAGGGACACTGAAGCTTTCTTT. Encoded protein: CASSRQRDTEAFF. The chain has TRBV7-2 and TRBJ1-1; perhaps TRBD1 as D (5 bases). The CDR3 runs to 13 residues. The germline CDR1 and CDR2 sequences are SGHTA and FQGNSA. Deletions cut 5 bases from V and 3 bases from J, with 10 bases between.

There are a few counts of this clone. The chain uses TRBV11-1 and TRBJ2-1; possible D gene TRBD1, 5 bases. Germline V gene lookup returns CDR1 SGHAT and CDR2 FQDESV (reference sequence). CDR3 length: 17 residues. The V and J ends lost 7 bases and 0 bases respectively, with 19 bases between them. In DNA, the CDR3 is TGTGCCAGCAACAGGAAGGTGACAACTACCTCCTACAATGAGCAGTTCTTC. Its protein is CASNRKVTTTSYNEQFF. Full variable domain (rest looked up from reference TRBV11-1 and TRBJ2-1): EAEVAQSPRYKITEKSQAVAFWCDPISGHATLYWYRQILGQGPELLVQFQDESVVDDSQLPKDRFSAERLKGVDSTLKIQPAELGDSAMYLCASNRKVTTTSYNEQFFGPGTRLTVL.

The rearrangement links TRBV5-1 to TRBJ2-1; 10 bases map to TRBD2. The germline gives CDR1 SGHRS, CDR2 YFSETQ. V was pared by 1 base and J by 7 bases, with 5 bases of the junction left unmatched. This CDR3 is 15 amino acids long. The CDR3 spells CASSLTSGVQNEQFF. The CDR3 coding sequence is TGCGCCAGCAGCTTGACTAGCGGGGTCCAAAATGAGCAGTTCTTC. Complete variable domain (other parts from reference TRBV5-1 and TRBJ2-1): KAGVTQTPRYLIKTRGQQVTLSCSPISGHRSVSWYQQTPGQGLQFLFEYFSETQRNKGNFPGRFSGRQFSNSRSEMNVSTLELGDSALYLCASSLTSGVQNEQFFGPGTRLTVL.

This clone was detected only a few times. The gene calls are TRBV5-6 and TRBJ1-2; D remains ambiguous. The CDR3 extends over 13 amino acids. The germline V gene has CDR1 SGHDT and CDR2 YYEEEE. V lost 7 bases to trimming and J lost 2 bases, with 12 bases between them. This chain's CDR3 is CASFKEKNYGYTF. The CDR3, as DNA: TGTGCCAGCTTCAAGGAGAAAAACTATGGCTACACCTTC.

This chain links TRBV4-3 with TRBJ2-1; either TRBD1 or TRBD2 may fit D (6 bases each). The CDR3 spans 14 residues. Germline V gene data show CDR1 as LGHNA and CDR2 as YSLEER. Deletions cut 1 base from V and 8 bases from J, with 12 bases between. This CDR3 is CASSQVNGGDEQFF. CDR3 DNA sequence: TGCGCCAGCAGCCAAGTCAACGGGGGCGATGAGCAGTTCTTC.

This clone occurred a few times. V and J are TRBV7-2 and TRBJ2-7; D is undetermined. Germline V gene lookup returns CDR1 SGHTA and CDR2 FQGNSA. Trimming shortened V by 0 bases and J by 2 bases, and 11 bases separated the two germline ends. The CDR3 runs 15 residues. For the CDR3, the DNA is TGTGCCAGCAGCTTAGCACACGGCGGAGCCTACGAGCAGTACTTC. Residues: CASSLAHGGAYEQYF.

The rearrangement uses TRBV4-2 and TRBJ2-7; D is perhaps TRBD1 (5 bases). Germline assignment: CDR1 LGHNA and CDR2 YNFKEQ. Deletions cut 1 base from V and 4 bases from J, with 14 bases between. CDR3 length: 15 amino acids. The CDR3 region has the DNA TGTGCCAGCAGCCAAGTCCAAAGACAGTCGTACGAGCAGTACTTC. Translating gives CASSQVQRQSYEQYF.

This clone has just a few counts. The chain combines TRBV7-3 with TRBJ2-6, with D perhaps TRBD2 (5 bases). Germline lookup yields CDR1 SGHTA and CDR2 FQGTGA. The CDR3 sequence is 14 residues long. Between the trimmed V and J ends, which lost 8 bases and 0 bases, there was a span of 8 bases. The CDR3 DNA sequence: TGTGCCAGCGGGAGTGCCTCTGGGGCCAACGTCCTGACTTTC. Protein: CASGSASGANVLTF.

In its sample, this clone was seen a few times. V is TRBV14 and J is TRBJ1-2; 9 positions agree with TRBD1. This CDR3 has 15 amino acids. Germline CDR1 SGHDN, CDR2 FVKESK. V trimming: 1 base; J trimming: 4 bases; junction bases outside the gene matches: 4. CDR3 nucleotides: TGTGCCAGCAGCCAAGGAGACAGGGGGACCTATGGCTACACCTTC. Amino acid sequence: CASSQGDRGTYGYTF. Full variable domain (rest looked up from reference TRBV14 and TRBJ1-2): EAGVTQFPSHSVIEKGQTVTLRCDPISGHDNLYWYRRVMGKEIKFLLHFVKESKQDESGMPNNRFLAERTGGTYSTLKVQPAELEDSGVYFCASSQGDRGTYGYTFGSGTRLTVV.

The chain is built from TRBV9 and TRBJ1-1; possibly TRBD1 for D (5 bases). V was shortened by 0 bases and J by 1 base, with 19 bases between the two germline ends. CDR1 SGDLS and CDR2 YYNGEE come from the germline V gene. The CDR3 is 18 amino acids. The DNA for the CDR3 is TGTGCCAGCAGCGTAGATGCAGGGAAAGTGTTGGCGAACACTGAAGCTTTCTTT. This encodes CASSVDAGKVLANTEAFF.

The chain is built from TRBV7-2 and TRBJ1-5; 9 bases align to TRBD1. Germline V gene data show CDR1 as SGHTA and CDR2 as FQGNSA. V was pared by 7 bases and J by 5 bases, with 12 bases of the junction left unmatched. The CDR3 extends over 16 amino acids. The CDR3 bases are TGTGCCAGCACCCAATCACCCCGACAGGGGGATCAGCCCCAGCATTTT. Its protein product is CASTQSPRQGDQPQHF.

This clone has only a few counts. The DNA for the CDR3 is TGTGCCAGCAGCCAAGATGCGGGCGGGGGGATCAATACGCAGTATTTT. Its translation: CASSQDAGGGINTQYF. The chain employs TRBV4-2 and TRBJ2-3, with 8 bases identical to TRBD2. V shed 0 bases, J shed 7 bases, and the junction held 9 bases outside the gene matches. CDR1 and CDR2 (germline): LGHNA, YNFKEQ. The CDR3 loop spans 16 amino acids.

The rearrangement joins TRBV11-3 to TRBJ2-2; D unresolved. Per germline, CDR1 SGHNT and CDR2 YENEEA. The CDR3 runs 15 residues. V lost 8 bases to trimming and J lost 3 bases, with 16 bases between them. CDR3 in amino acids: CASSLVVADTGELFF. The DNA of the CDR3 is TGTGCCAGCTCACTCGTCGTGGCTGACACCGGGGAGCTGTTTTTT.